A selection of T cell receptor beta chains follows, all from one sample in a study of blood T cell repertoires in COVID-19. Measured with immunoSEQ multiplex PCR; TCRdb has only the in-frame clones, and not every one. The table records 200,000 to 250,000 clones, approximately 83% of them present only once. Sequenced sample: peripheral blood. These receptors were collected from a woman in her thirties with COVID-19, enrolled during active disease. CDR3s leave out the opening cysteine and the closing phenylalanine or tryptophan. The order of the fields is V gene, CDR3 length, CDR3 protein.

TRBV4-2 12 ASSYSATNEKLF
TRBV27 11 ASSTSTGARSS
TRBV18 13 ASSPTNIMNTEAF
TRBV9 13 ASSSSGSYNTEAF
TRBV5-5 11 ASSFGQGKTQY
TRBV7-7 13 ASSSTSGENNEQF
TRBV13 13 ASSPLAGSADTQY
TRBV10-3 12 AISDQGGFREQY
TRBV30 10 AWSAGGDEQY
TRBV2 12 ASGSPSGSWEAF
TRBV6-5 12 ASSYGEGRAGYT
TRBV3-1/TRBV3-2 13 ASSQVRGPGNTIY
TRBV3-1/TRBV3-2 13 ASSQVRGGRETQY
TRBV19 16 ASSRTGTGRDRHQPQH
TRBV28 15 ASRNRDRDYSNQPQH
TRBV9 11 ASSPHNEGGYT
TRBV3-1/TRBV3-2 11 ASSQLQGYEQY
TRBV27 11 ASSKSSGNTIY
TRBV3-1/TRBV3-2 12 ASSLSRGMDEQY
TRBV29-1 13 SVFTGGHGTGELF
TRBV19 15 ASSQFTSGSSTDTQY
TRBV7-9 11 ASSALSTETQY
TRBV3-1/TRBV3-2 15 ASSQNRPGLAVETQY
TRBV4-3 13 ASSPVAGGPNEQY
TRBV5-4 13 ASSRGQAAGNTIY
TRBV6-5 12 ATISSGKMIEQY
TRBV11-2 12 ASSASGAVETQY
TRBV5-1 13 ASSLRTGRSTEAF
TRBV25-1 12 ASSEFWDSYGYT
TRBV27 10 ATRSRAQGEY